This T cell receptor beta chain came from a study of T-cell memory formation after mild COVID-19. Germline V gene sequence: CDR1 KGHSH, CDR2 LQKENI. V was pared by 6 bases and J by 3 bases, with 4 bases of the junction left unmatched. There are 13 residues in the CDR3. This clonotype was recorded many times. TCRdb redid the calling of the 5' RACE reads with MiXCR, one entry per CDR3 protein. The repertoire includes 350,000 to 450,000 distinct CDR3 sequences, more than 20% of them detected once, and 8.8% sits in the top ten. The receptor was isolated from an adult woman who had mild COVID-19 (a few samples of this study predate the infection). Cell type and time point are not known. This chain connects TRBV18 to TRBJ1-1, with 7 bases that match TRBD1. Source material: PBMCs or a T cell subset sorted from them (not recorded which). The CDR3 here is CASSPTGDTEAFF. Written as DNA, the CDR3 is TGTGCCAGCTCGCCTACAGGGGACACTGAAGCTTTCTTT. Variable domain in full (rest from reference TRBV18 and TRBJ1-1): NAGVMQNPRHLVRRRGQEARLRCSPMKGHSHVYWYRQLPEEGLKFMVYLQKENIIDESGMPKERFSAEFPKEGPSILRIQQVVRGDSAAYFCASSPTGDTEAFFGQGTRLTVV.